This T cell receptor beta chain stems from a study of cytomegalovirus exposure and HLA in healthy donors. Study-wide points: Most TCRs appeared rarely, but some public TCRs recurred in many donors.

This clone was observed a handful of times. Antigen specificity is unknown. The PCR contained 60 Vbeta and 13 Jbeta primers. Profiled with immunoSEQ multiplex PCR; TCRdb holds only in-frame clones, not every one. The sample lists 200,000 to 250,000 clones, roughly three quarters seen once, with 1.7% in the top ten. Sequencing input: PBMCs. The clonotype was recovered from a man aged 50 to 60 in good health and CMV-seronegative.

The CDR3, as DNA: TGTGCCAACGAGACAGGGTCAAATGAAAAACTGTTTTTT. It codes for CANETGSNEKLFF. V gene TRBV6-1 combines with J gene TRBJ1-4; TRBD1 aligns across 7 bases. With 10 bases clipped from V and 5 bases from J, the junction kept 7 bases outside the gene matches. This CDR3 has 13 amino acids. Germline values: CDR1 MNHNS, CDR2 SASEGT.